The clone carrying this T cell receptor beta chain was counted at least ten times. TCRdb independently ran MiXCR on the 5' RACE reads; one entry per CDR3 protein. The table lists over 55,000 distinct CDR3 sequences, 2% to 2.5% of them singletons. This entry belongs to a study of neurological immune-mediated disorders. The V end lost 3 bases, the J end lost 4 bases, and 9 bases lay between the germline ends. Germline V gene data show CDR1 as MNHEY and CDR2 as SVGEGT. There are 14 residues in the CDR3. The sequence came from a man in his forties or fifties with multiple sclerosis. Sequenced sample: PBMCs. The J gene is TRBJ2-2, the V gene TRBV6-2 or TRBV6-3; D possibly corresponds to TRBD2 (6 bases). CDR3 coding DNA: TGTGCCAGCAGTTATAGCGGCGGCACCGGGGAGCTGTTTTTT. Translation: CASSYSGGTGELFF.